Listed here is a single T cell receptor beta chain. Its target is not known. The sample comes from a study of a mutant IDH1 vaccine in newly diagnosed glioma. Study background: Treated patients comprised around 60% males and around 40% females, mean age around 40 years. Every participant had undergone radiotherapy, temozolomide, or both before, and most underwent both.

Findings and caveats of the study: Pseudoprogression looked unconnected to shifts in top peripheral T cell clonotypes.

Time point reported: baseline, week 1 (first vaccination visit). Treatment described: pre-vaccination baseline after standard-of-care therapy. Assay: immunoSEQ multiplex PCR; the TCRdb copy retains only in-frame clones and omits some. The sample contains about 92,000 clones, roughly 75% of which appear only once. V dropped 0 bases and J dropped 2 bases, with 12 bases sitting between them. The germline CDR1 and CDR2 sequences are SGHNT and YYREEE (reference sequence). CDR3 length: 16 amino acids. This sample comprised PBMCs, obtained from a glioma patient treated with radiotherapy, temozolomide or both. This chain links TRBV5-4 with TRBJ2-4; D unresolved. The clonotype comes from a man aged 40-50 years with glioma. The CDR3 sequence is CASSLGDGTSKNIQYF. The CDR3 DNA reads TGTGCCAGCAGCTTGGGCGACGGTACGTCCAAAAACATTCAGTACTTC.